The clone carrying this TCR beta chain was detected many times. Germline is not matched at one junction end, which may reflect a read error. The data were produced by immunoSEQ multiplex PCR, yet TCRdb's version contains in-frame clones alone and is incomplete. The repertoire holds about 190,000 clones, with less than 85% as singletons. This sample stems from a study of blood T cell repertoires in COVID-19. Study information: There were acute and convalescent COVID-19 samples, and they came from the United States, Italy and Spain. Sample material is recorded as cDNA or gDNA derived from T cells, B-cell-depleted T cells, or PBMCs.

Germline V gene sequence: CDR1 SGHDN, CDR2 FVKESK. The CDR3 sequence is 15 residues long. Sample: peripheral blood. The clonotype was recovered from a woman between 45 and 60 years old with acute or convalescent COVID-19. The chain employs TRBV14 and TRBJ1-1; D remains unclear. This CDR3 is CASRQDTAMNTEAFF. The CDR3 region has the DNA TGTGCCAGCAGACAAGACACTGCTATGAACACTGAAGCTTTCTTT. Based on the CDR3 plus reference TRBV14 and TRBJ1-1, the full variable domain is EAGVTQFPSHSVIEKGQTVTLRCDPISGHDNLYWYRRVMGKEIKFLLHFVKESKQDESGMPNNRFLAERTGGTYSTLKVQPAELEDSGVYFCASRQDTAMNTEAFFGQGTRLTVV.